A selection of T cell receptor beta chains follows, all from one sample in a study of cytomegalovirus exposure and HLA in healthy donors. The data were produced by immunoSEQ multiplex PCR, yet TCRdb's version contains in-frame clones alone and is incomplete. The sample yields about 180,000 clones, 85% seen once. The sample was PBMCs. Receptor source: a young man in good health and CMV-seropositive. Both conserved end residues are part of each CDR3. The order of the fields is clone size, D gene, J gene, V gene, CDR3 DNA, CDR3 protein. A D gene is named only where the DNA matches it firmly. Clone size is not always given. Where it is, it says once, few, many or a class for expanded clones.

abundance: .
d_gene: .
j_gene: TRBJ2-4
v_gene: TRBV14
CDR3nt: TGTGCCAGCAGCACCGGGACACACCTACGGGACATTCAGTACTTC
CDR3aa: CASSTGTHLRDIQYF

abundance: few
d_gene: .
j_gene: TRBJ2-1
v_gene: TRBV5-6
CDR3nt: TGTGCCAGCAGCGGGGGACTCTCCCCGAATGAGCAGTTCTTC
CDR3aa: CASSGGLSPNEQFF

abundance: .
d_gene: TRBD1
j_gene: TRBJ2-2
v_gene: TRBV27
CDR3nt: TGTGCCAGCAGGGGACAGGGGGCCATCGGGGAGCTGTTTTTT
CDR3aa: CASRGQGAIGELFF

abundance: .
d_gene: TRBD2
j_gene: TRBJ2-7
v_gene: TRBV7-8
CDR3nt: TGTGCCAGCAGCTTAGCGGCTAGCGGGAGTATCTACGAGCAGTACTTC
CDR3aa: CASSLAASGSIYEQYF

abundance: .
d_gene: TRBD1
j_gene: TRBJ1-1
v_gene: TRBV4-1
CDR3nt: TGCGCCAGCAGCTTAACAGGGGGCAGGGCCCCTGAAGCTTTCTTT
CDR3aa: CASSLTGGRAPEAFF

abundance: .
d_gene: .
j_gene: TRBJ1-1
v_gene: TRBV9
CDR3nt: TGTGCCAGCAGCTCAAGCCGGGGTCGTCTAGACACTGAAGCTTTCTTT
CDR3aa: CASSSSRGRLDTEAFF

abundance: once
d_gene: .
j_gene: TRBJ2-3
v_gene: TRBV7-3
CDR3nt: TGTGCCAGCAGCTTATATTTGACAGATACGCAGTATTTT
CDR3aa: CASSLYLTDTQYF

abundance: .
d_gene: .
j_gene: TRBJ2-1
v_gene: TRBV29-1
CDR3nt: TGCAGCGTGGCGGGGTACAATGAGCAGTTCTTC
CDR3aa: CSVAGYNEQFF

abundance: .
d_gene: .
j_gene: TRBJ2-3
v_gene: TRBV6-1
CDR3nt: TGTGCCAGCAGGGAACTTGAGAGCACAGATACGCAGTATTTT
CDR3aa: CASRELESTDTQYF

abundance: few
d_gene: .
j_gene: TRBJ1-2
v_gene: TRBV6-5
CDR3nt: TGTGCCAGCAGGGCCGGCCAGGGCGGTAGCCACTACGCCTTC
CDR3aa: CASRAGQGGSHYAF

abundance: .
d_gene: TRBD1
j_gene: TRBJ1-1
v_gene: TRBV28
CDR3nt: TGTGCCAGCAGTCCCCCGAGGGGCAGACAGGGTAACACTGAAGCTTTCTTT
CDR3aa: CASSPPRGRQGNTEAFF

abundance: once
d_gene: TRBD1
j_gene: TRBJ1-2
v_gene: TRBV6-1
CDR3nt: TGTGCCAGCAGTGAATCCCGACAGGGAATCTGGTATGGCTACACCTTC
CDR3aa: CASSESRQGIWYGYTF

abundance: .
d_gene: TRBD1
j_gene: TRBJ2-5
v_gene: TRBV6-1
CDR3nt: TGTGCCAGCAGGCGGTTACAGGGGCCGGAGACCCAGTACTTC
CDR3aa: CASRRLQGPETQYF

abundance: .
d_gene: .
j_gene: TRBJ1-4
v_gene: TRBV28
CDR3nt: TGTGCCAGCAGCTCCGGACAGTCAAATGAAAAACTGTTTTTT
CDR3aa: CASSSGQSNEKLFF

abundance: .
d_gene: TRBD2
j_gene: TRBJ2-7
v_gene: TRBV7-9
CDR3nt: TGTGCCAGCAGCTTAGAAGCGGGAGAGGCGCAGCAGTACTTC
CDR3aa: CASSLEAGEAQQYF

abundance: .
d_gene: .
j_gene: TRBJ2-1
v_gene: TRBV14
CDR3nt: TGTGCCAGCAGCGTAGTCGGTGAGCAGTTCTTC
CDR3aa: CASSVVGEQFF

abundance: .
d_gene: .
j_gene: TRBJ1-1
v_gene: TRBV19
CDR3nt: TGTGCCAGCAGGACAAGCATGAACACTGAAGCTTTCTTT
CDR3aa: CASRTSMNTEAFF

abundance: .
d_gene: .
j_gene: TRBJ2-3
v_gene: TRBV4-1
CDR3nt: TGCGCCAGCAGCCAAGAGGGAGCGTCTACGCAGTATTTT
CDR3aa: CASSQEGASTQYF

abundance: .
d_gene: .
j_gene: TRBJ1-1
v_gene: TRBV16
CDR3nt: TGTGCCAGCAGCCACTCCGGGTCCGCTGACACTGAAGCTTTCTTT
CDR3aa: CASSHSGSADTEAFF

abundance: .
d_gene: .
j_gene: TRBJ2-3
v_gene: TRBV7-6
CDR3nt: TGTGCCAGCAGCTTAGAGGGGAAAAGCACAGATACGCAGTATTTT
CDR3aa: CASSLEGKSTDTQYF

abundance: .
d_gene: .
j_gene: TRBJ2-7
v_gene: TRBV20-1
CDR3nt: TGCAGTGTTCAAGGAGGGTCCGAGCAGTACTTC
CDR3aa: CSVQGGSEQYF

abundance: once
d_gene: .
j_gene: TRBJ2-2
v_gene: TRBV13
CDR3nt: TGTGCCAGCAGCCCCTATGGGGCAGGCACCGGGGAGCTGTTTTTT
CDR3aa: CASSPYGAGTGELFF

abundance: once
d_gene: .
j_gene: TRBJ2-5
v_gene: TRBV6-6
CDR3nt: TGTGCCAGCAGCCCCGCCGGGGGGCAGGAGGCCCAGTACTTC
CDR3aa: CASSPAGGQEAQYF

abundance: .
d_gene: TRBD2
j_gene: TRBJ2-3
v_gene: TRBV19
CDR3nt: TGTGCCAGTAGTATAAGAGCGGGACGGCCAGATACGCAGTATTTT
CDR3aa: CASSIRAGRPDTQYF